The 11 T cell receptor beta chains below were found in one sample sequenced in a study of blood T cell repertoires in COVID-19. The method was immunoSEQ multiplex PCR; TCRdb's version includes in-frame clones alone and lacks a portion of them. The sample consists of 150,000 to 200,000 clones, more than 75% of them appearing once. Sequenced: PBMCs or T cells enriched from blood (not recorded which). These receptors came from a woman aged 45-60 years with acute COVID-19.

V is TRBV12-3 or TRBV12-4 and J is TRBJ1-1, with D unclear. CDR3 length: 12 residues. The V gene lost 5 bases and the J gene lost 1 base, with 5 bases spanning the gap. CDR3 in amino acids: CASSQQNTEAFF. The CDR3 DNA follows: TGTGCCAGCAGTCAACAGAACACTGAAGCTTTCTTT.

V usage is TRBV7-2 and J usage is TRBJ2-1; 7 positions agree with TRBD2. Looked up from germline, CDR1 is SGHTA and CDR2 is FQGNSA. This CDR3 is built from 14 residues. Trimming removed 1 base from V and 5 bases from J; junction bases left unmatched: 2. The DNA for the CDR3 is TGTGCCAGCAGCTTAGGGCGGGGGAACAATGAGCAGTTCTTC. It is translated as CASSLGRGNNEQFF.

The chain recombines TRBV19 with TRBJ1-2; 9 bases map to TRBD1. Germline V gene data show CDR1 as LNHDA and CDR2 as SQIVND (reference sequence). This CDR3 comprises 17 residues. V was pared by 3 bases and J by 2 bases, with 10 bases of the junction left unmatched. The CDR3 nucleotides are TGTGCCAGTAGTATCATGGGACAGGGAGGATTCAACTATGGCTACACCTTC. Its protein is CASSIMGQGGFNYGYTF. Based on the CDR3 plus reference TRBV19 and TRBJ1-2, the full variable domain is DGGITQSPKYLFRKEGQNVTLSCEQNLNHDAMYWYRQDPGQGLRLIYYSQIVNDFQKGDIAEGYSVSREKKESFPLTVTSAQKNPTAFYLCASSIMGQGGFNYGYTFGSGTRLTVV.

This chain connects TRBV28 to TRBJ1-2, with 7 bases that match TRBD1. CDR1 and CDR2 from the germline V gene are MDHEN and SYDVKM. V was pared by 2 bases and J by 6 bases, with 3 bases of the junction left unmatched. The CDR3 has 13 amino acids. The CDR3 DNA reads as TGTGCCAGCAGTTTAAACAGGGGACATGGCTACACCTTC. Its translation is CASSLNRGHGYTF.

The CDR3 reads CASSPQTQGTNTIYF. In DNA, the CDR3 is TGCGCCAGCAGCCCTCAGACACAGGGTACAAACACCATATATTTT. This rearrangement joins TRBV4-3 to TRBJ1-3; TRBD1 might be the D (6 bases). This CDR3 has 15 amino acids. The V end was cut by 4 bases, the J end by 6 bases, with 16 bases between. Germline CDR1 LGHNA, CDR2 YSLEER.

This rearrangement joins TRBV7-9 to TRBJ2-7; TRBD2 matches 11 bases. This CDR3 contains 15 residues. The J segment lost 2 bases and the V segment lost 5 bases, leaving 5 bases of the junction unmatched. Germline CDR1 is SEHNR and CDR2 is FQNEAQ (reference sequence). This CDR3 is CASSPPTSGAYEQYV. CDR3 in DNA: TGTGCCAGCAGCCCCCCGACTAGCGGGGCCTACGAGCAGTACGTC.

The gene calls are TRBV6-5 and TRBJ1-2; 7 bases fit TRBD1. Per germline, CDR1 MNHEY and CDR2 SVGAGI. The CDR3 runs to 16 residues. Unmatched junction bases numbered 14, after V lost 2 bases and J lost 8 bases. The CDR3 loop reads CASSYATGALGIGYTF. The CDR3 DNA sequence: TGTGCCAGCAGTTACGCTACAGGGGCCCTAGGAATCGGCTACACCTTC.

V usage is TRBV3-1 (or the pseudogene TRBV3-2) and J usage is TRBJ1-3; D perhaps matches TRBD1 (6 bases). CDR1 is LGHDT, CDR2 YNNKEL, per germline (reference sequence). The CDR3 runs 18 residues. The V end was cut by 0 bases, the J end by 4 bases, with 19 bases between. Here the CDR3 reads CASSQEDYLGARGNTIYF. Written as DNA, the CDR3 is TGTGCCAGCAGCCAAGAAGATTACCTGGGGGCGCGAGGAAACACCATATATTTT.

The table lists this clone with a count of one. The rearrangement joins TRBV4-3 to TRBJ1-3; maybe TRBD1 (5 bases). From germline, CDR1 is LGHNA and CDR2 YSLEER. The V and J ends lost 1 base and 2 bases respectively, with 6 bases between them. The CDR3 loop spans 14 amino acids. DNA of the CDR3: TGCGCCAGCAGCCAAGGACAGCCTGGAAACACCATATATTTT. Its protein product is CASSQGQPGNTIYF.

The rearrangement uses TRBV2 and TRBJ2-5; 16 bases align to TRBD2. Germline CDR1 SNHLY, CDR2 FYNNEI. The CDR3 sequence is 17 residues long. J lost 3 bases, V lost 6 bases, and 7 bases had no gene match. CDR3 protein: CASRYGTSGGAKETQYF. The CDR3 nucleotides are TGTGCCAGCAGATACGGGACTAGCGGGGGGGCCAAAGAGACCCAGTACTTC.

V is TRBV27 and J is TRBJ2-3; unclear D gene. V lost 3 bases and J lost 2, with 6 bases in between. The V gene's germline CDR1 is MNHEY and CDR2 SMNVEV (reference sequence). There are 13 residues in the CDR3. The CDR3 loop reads CASSLGPTDTQYF. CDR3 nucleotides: TGTGCCAGCAGTTTGGGCCCCACAGATACGCAGTATTTT.